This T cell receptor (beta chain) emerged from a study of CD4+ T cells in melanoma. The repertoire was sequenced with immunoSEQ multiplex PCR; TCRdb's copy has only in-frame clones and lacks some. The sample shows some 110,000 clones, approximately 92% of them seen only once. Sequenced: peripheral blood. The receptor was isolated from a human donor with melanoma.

The CDR3 sequence is CATQGGGPEQFF. The CDR3 DNA sequence: TGTGCCACCCAGGGTGGGGGCCCTGAGCAGTTCTTC. The chain recombines TRBV19 with TRBJ2-1; TRBD1 is a possible D gene (6 bases). This CDR3 has 12 residues. V was pared by 10 bases and J by 9 bases, with 16 bases between. The germline V gene has CDR1 LNHDA and CDR2 SQIVND (reference sequence).